The clone carrying this T cell receptor beta chain was seen a handful of times. This entry belongs to a study of cytomegalovirus exposure and HLA in healthy donors. At the level of the study: For the roughly 400 genotyped donors, 75% to 90% fell within the Caucasian-associated ancestry cluster.

The CDR3 is 17 amino acids. In germline, CDR1 is KGHSH, CDR2 LQKENI. Unmatched junction bases numbered 10, after V lost 0 bases and J lost 4 bases. A multiplex PCR was run with 60 Vbeta primers and 13 Jbeta primers. The method was immunoSEQ multiplex PCR; TCRdb's version includes in-frame clones alone and lacks a portion of them. The sample has 85,000 to 120,000 clones, 65% to 80% seen once. This TCR came from a male donor in good health and CMV-seropositive. Sequencing input: PBMCs. The chain uses TRBV18 and TRBJ2-3; TRBD2 agrees at 7 bases. CDR3 coding DNA: TGTGCCAGCTCACCACCGACCGGCAAGCGGGGTCCAGATACGCAGTATTTT. This encodes CASSPPTGKRGPDTQYF.